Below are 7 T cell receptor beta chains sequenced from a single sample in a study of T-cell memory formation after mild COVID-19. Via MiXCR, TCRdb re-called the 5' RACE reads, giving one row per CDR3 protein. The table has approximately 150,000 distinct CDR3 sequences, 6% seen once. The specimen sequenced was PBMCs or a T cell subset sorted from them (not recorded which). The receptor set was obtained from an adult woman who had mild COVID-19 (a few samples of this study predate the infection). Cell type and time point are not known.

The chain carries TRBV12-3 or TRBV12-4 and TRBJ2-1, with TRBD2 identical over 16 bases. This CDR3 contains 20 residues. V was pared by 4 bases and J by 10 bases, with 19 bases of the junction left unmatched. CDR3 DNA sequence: TGTGCCAGCAGTTATACACCGGGACTAGCGGGGGGGACCCCCTACACGGAGCAGTTCTTC. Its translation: CASSYTPGLAGGTPYTEQFF.

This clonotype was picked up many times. CDR3 loop: CSARDRRTSGSRKETQYF. The CDR3 DNA reads as TGCAGTGCTAGAGATAGAAGGACTAGCGGGAGTAGGAAAGAGACCCAGTACTTC. The chain is built from TRBV20-1 and TRBJ2-5; 13 bases are a match to TRBD2. Looked up from germline, CDR1 is DFQATT and CDR2 is SNEGSKA (reference sequence). The CDR3 sequence is 18 residues long. The trim removed 0 bases at V and 3 bases at J, leaving 10 bases unmatched.

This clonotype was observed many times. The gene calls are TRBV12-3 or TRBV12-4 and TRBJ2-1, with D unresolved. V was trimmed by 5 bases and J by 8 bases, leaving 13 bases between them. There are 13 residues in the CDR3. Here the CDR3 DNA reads TGTGCCAGCAGTCAAGCGATTGGTGATGAGCAGTTCTTC. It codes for CASSQAIGDEQFF.

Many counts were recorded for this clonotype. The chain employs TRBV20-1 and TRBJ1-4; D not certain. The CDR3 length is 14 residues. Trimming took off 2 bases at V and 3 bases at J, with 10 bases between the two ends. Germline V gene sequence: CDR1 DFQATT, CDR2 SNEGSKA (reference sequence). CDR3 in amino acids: CSARRGGSNEKLFF. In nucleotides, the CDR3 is TGCAGTGCTAGACGGGGAGGATCTAATGAAAAACTGTTTTTT.

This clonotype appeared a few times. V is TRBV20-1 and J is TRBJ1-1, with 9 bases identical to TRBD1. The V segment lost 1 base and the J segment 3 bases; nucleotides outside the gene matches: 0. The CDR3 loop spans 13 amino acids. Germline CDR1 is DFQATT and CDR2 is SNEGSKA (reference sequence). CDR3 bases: TGCAGTGCTAGAGGGACAGGGGACACTGAAGCTTTCTTT. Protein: CSARGTGDTEAFF.

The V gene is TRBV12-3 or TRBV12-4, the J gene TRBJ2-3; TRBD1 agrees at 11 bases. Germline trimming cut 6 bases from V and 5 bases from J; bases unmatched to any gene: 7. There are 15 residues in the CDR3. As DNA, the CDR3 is TGTGCCAGCAGCCAACGGACAGGGGGCAAAGATACGCAGTATTTT. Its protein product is CASSQRTGGKDTQYF.

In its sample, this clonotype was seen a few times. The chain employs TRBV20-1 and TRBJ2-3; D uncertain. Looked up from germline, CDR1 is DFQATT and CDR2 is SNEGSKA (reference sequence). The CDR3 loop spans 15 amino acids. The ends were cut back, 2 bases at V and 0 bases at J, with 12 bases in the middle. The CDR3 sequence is CSARLSAASTDTQYF. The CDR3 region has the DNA TGCAGTGCTAGATTGTCGGCAGCTAGCACAGATACGCAGTATTTT.